These 4 T cell receptor beta chains share one sample of origin, sequenced in a study of T-cell reconstitution after alpha-beta-depleted transplantation in children. Molecular barcoding with unique molecular identifiers was used for the TCRbeta library. MiXCR, run by TCRdb on the PCR reads, gives a single entry per CDR3 protein. The data hold fewer than 120,000 distinct CDR3 sequences, with 10% observed a single time. Sequences were derived from PBMCs from the stem cell graft donor, sampled from the stem cell graft. These TCRs come from a human donor who donated a stem cell graft to a child with acute lymphoblastic leukemia.

This clonotype was detected ten times or more. This rearrangement joins TRBV29-1 to TRBJ2-2; D is possibly TRBD1 or TRBD2 (5 bases each). The CDR3 totals 13 residues. Trimming stripped 6 bases from V and 2 bases from J, with 10 bases between. CDR1 SQVTM and CDR2 ANQGSEA come from the germline V gene. The CDR3 protein is CSVRDGNTGELFF. DNA of the CDR3: TGCAGCGTGAGGGACGGAAACACCGGGGAGCTGTTTTTT.

There are many counts of this clonotype. The chain employs TRBV20-1 and TRBJ1-6; perhaps TRBD1 as D (5 bases). Between the trimmed V and J ends, which lost 0 bases and 5 bases, there was a span of 8 bases. This CDR3 region has 14 residues. Germline loops: CDR1 DFQATT, CDR2 SNEGSKA (reference sequence). The CDR3 DNA reads as TGCAGTGCTAGAGATCAGGGCAATAATTCACCCCTCCACTTT. Translated: CSARDQGNNSPLHF.

This clonotype was detected ten times or more. The V gene is TRBV20-1, the J gene TRBJ1-2, with D possibly being TRBD1 (5 bases). The CDR3 spans 14 residues. Trimming took off 3 bases at V and 4 bases at J, with 15 bases between the two ends. Germline lookup yields CDR1 DFQATT and CDR2 SNEGSKA (reference sequence). CDR3 sequence reads: CSASRQRTPYGYTF. In DNA form, the CDR3 reads TGCAGTGCTAGTCGTCAGAGGACACCCTATGGCTACACCTTC.

The J gene is TRBJ2-2, the V gene TRBV18; 8 bases match TRBD1. The CDR3 length is 16 residues. The germline V gene has CDR1 KGHSH and CDR2 LQKENI. Trimming took 4 bases from V and 2 from J; bases not matched to a gene: 6. The CDR3 spells CASSRQGAQNTGELFF. As DNA, the CDR3 is TGTGCCAGCTCACGGCAGGGGGCGCAAAACACCGGGGAGCTGTTTTTT.